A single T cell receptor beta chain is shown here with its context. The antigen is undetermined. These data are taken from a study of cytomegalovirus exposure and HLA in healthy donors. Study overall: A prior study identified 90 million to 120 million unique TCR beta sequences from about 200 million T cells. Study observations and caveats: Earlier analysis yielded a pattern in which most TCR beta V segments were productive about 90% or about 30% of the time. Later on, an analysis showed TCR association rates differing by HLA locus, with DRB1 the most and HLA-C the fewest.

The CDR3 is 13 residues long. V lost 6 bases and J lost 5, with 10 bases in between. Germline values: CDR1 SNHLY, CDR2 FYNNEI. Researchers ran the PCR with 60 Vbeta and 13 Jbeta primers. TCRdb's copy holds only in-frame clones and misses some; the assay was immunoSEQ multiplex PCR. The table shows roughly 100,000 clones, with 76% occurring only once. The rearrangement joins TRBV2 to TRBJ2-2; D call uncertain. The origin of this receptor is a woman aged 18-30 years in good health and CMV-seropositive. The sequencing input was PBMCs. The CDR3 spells CASRPRITGELFF. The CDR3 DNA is TGTGCCAGCAGGCCCAGGATAACCGGGGAGCTGTTTTTT.